A single sample gave rise to the 17 T cell receptor beta chains below, sequenced in a study of blood T cell repertoires in COVID-19. Profiled with immunoSEQ multiplex PCR; TCRdb holds only in-frame clones, not every one. The profile shows roughly 250,000 clones, about four fifths of them singletons. Sample: peripheral blood. The receptor set was obtained from a man in his forties or fifties with active or convalescent COVID-19.

This chain links TRBV9 with TRBJ2-1; weak D call: TRBD2 (6 bases). This CDR3 has 15 amino acids. The V gene's germline CDR1 is SGDLS and CDR2 YYNGEE. V lost 0 bases and J 4 bases, leaving 11 bases between the germline ends. The CDR3 reads CASSVVSSGYNEQFF. DNA of the CDR3: TGTGCCAGCAGCGTAGTCAGTAGCGGATACAATGAGCAGTTCTTC.

The chain joins TRBV4-1 to TRBJ1-2; D remains unclear. V lost 0 bases to trimming and J lost 6 bases, with 5 bases between them. The germline V gene has CDR1 MGHRA and CDR2 YSYEKL. The CDR3 consists of 12 residues. CDR3 loop: CASSQDSNGYTF. As DNA, the CDR3 is TGCGCCAGCAGCCAAGATAGTAATGGCTACACCTTC.

The V call is TRBV21-1, the J call TRBJ1-6; the D call of TRBD1 is as the table states it, not checked on the DNA. TRBV21-1 is classified as a pseudogene. The CDR3 length is 19 residues. CDR3 nucleotides: TGTGCCAGCAGCAAAGGAGACAGGCAGTCGAGCTCCTATAATTCACCCCTCCACTTT. Its protein is CASSKGDRQSSSYNSPLHF.

This chain connects TRBV3-1 (or the pseudogene TRBV3-2) to TRBJ2-5; D gene ambiguous. V lost 1 base and J lost 7, with 10 bases in between. The length of the CDR3 is 13 residues. The germline gives CDR1 LGHDT, CDR2 YNNKEL (reference sequence). CDR3 sequence reads: CASSQGLVTTQYF. The CDR3 bases are TGTGCCAGCAGCCAAGGTCTAGTCACGACCCAGTACTTC.

The rearrangement joins TRBV27 to TRBJ1-5; TRBD1 aligns across 8 bases. This CDR3 has 14 amino acids. Germline CDR1 and CDR2: MNHEY and SMNVEV (reference sequence). Trimming cost V 4 bases and J 6 bases; bases outside gene matches: 5. CDR3 amino acids: CASSSRQGLQPQHF. The CDR3 DNA reads TGTGCCAGCAGTTCTAGACAGGGGCTTCAGCCCCAGCATTTT.

This chain links TRBV10-3 with TRBJ2-1, with 10 positions matching TRBD2. Looked up from germline, CDR1 is ENHRY and CDR2 is SYGVKD. V lost 0 bases and J lost 10; bases outside the gene matches: 9. There are 16 residues in the CDR3. The CDR3 is CAISESGTSDRREQFF. Written as DNA, the CDR3 is TGTGCCATCAGTGAGTCCGGGACTAGCGACCGTAGGGAGCAGTTCTTC.

The CDR3 is CAWSSGPHEQYF. In DNA form, the CDR3 reads TGTGCCTGGAGCTCAGGGCCCCACGAGCAGTACTTC. The chain joins TRBV30 to TRBJ2-7, with D tentatively TRBD1 (5 bases). The CDR3 loop spans 12 amino acids. Germline CDR1 and CDR2: GTSNPN and SVGIG (reference sequence). The V end lost 3 bases, the J end lost 5 bases, and 11 bases lay between the germline ends.

This chain joins TRBV10-3 and TRBJ1-1; TRBD1 might be the D (5 bases). This CDR3 comprises 15 residues. The germline CDR1 and CDR2 sequences are ENHRY and SYGVKD. The V gene lost 0 bases and the J gene lost 0 bases, with 8 bases spanning the gap. CDR3 amino acids: CAISESTALNTEAFF. The CDR3, as DNA: TGTGCCATCAGTGAGTCGACAGCTTTGAACACTGAAGCTTTCTTT.

The V call is TRBV19, the J call TRBJ1-2, with 10 bases lining up with TRBD1. The V gene's germline CDR1 is LNHDA and CDR2 SQIVND (reference sequence). After removal of 7 bases from V and 7 bases from J, the junction contained 6 bases not matched to a gene. The CDR3 consists of 13 residues. This CDR3 is CASTLGQGGGYTF. The CDR3 DNA is TGTGCCAGTACCCTAGGACAGGGGGGTGGCTACACCTTC.

The chain is built from TRBV11-2 and TRBJ1-2; D possibly corresponds to TRBD1 (5 bases). Germline lookup yields CDR1 SGHAT and CDR2 FQNNGV. V lost 5 bases, J lost 6 bases, and 13 bases lay in between. This CDR3 is 13 amino acids long. CDR3 residues: CASSPLWGDGYTF. Written as DNA, the CDR3 is TGTGCCAGCAGCCCGCTCTGGGGGGATGGCTACACCTTC.

The V and J genes are TRBV5-1 and TRBJ2-1, with D perhaps matching TRBD1 (5 bases). The germline gives CDR1 SGHRS, CDR2 YFSETQ. V was shortened by 1 base and J by 0 bases, with 8 bases between the two germline ends. This CDR3 region has 15 residues. CDR3 coding DNA: TGCGCCAGCAGCTTGCAGGGCTACTCCTACAATGAGCAGTTCTTC. This gives the protein CASSLQGYSYNEQFF.

This rearrangement joins TRBV27 to TRBJ2-2; TRBD2 agrees at 10 bases. Germline V gene sequence: CDR1 MNHEY, CDR2 SMNVEV (reference sequence). Trimming cost V 0 bases and J 5 bases; bases outside gene matches: 3. This CDR3 region has 16 residues. The CDR3 bases are TGTGCCAGCAGTTTATCCCTAGCGGGAGTTACCGGGGAGCTGTTTTTT. Protein sequence: CASSLSLAGVTGELFF.

The chain joins TRBV6-5 to TRBJ2-7; D is perhaps TRBD2 (6 bases). V lost 11 bases to trimming and J lost 3 bases, with 17 bases between them. From germline, CDR1 is MNHEY and CDR2 SVGAGI. This CDR3 comprises 13 residues. The CDR3 nucleotides are TGTGCCGCGGAATTGGGGGGAGGCTACGAGCAGTACTTC. It specifies CAAELGGGYEQYF.

Notes on this clone: The sample has other DNA sequences that encode this CDR3 too. The J gene is TRBJ1-1, the V gene TRBV7-3; D might be TRBD1 (5 bases). The CDR3 sequence is 13 residues long. Trimming pared 2 bases from V and 1 base from J, leaving 5 bases between. Germline CDR1 SGHTA, CDR2 FQGTGA. As DNA, the CDR3 is TGTGCCAGCAGCTTACAGGGGAACACTGAAGCTTTCTTT. As protein: CASSLQGNTEAFF.

The gene calls are TRBV5-1 and TRBJ2-1; D remains unclear. The CDR3 covers 16 residues. Germline CDR1 is SGHRS and CDR2 is YFSETQ. V was cut by 4 bases and J by 7 bases, with 21 bases left in between. The CDR3 spells CASSEVVPPSRNEQFF. In DNA, the CDR3 is TGCGCCAGCAGCGAAGTAGTCCCGCCCTCGAGGAATGAGCAGTTCTTC.

The rearrangement links TRBV7-2 to TRBJ1-5; D uncertain. The CDR3 runs 15 residues. Germline V lookup: CDR1 SGHTA, CDR2 FQGNSA. V lost 2 bases to trimming and J lost 5 bases, with 13 bases between them. CDR3 amino acids: CASSLFGQEDQPQHF. Written as DNA, the CDR3 is TGTGCCAGCAGCTTATTCGGGCAGGAGGATCAGCCCCAGCATTTT.

V usage is TRBV2 and J usage is TRBJ2-5, with 9 bases fitting TRBD1. The germline V gene encodes CDR1 SNHLY and CDR2 FYNNEI. The trim removed 5 bases at V and 4 bases at J, leaving 11 bases unmatched. This CDR3 is 16 amino acids long. DNA of the CDR3: TGTGCCAGCAGTCCTAACCTCGGACAGGGGACAGAGACCCAGTACTTC. Its translation is CASSPNLGQGTETQYF.